This T cell receptor (beta chain) stems from a study of shared clonotypes between healthy human individuals. Whole-study results and caveats: Across subsets, estimated richness was generally greater for naive than for memory populations. Among a few donors, approximately 5% of naive CD4 clonotypes were found in common.

The count of this clone is one. Its antigen is currently unknown. Assay used: immunoSEQ multiplex PCR; TCRdb lists only in-frame clones, some missing. The table records about 1.1 million clones, about four fifths of them present only once. The study enrolled healthy HIV-negative adults without recent acute infections or vaccinations as donors. From CD4+ cells came CD45RA+ naive and CD45RA-negative memory subsets. Trimming cost V 7 bases and J 0 bases; bases outside gene matches: 6. Germline loops: CDR1 MNHEY, CDR2 SVGAGI. This CDR3 spans 14 amino acids. The sample comprised memory CD4+ T cells from PBMCs. As to subset: CD45RA-negative fraction. The receptor was derived from a man aged 18 to 30 in good health. Some clones in this sample may be carry-over from other donors' samples. The rearrangement joins TRBV6-5 to TRBJ2-7, with 7 bases lining up with TRBD2. The CDR3, as DNA: TGTGCCAGCAATCCTAGCGGATCCTCCTACGAGCAGTACTTC. Protein sequence: CASNPSGSSYEQYF.